This entry features one T cell receptor (beta chain) sequence. Preparation of the TCRbeta library involved a method that used unique molecular identifiers. TCRdb redid the calling of the PCR reads with MiXCR, one entry per CDR3 protein. The profile shows approximately 400,000 distinct CDR3 sequences, roughly 10% of them singletons. V was clipped by 2 bases and J by 8 bases; unmatched bases: 8. This CDR3 is built from 15 residues. Germline CDR1 and CDR2: LNHNV and YYDKDF (reference sequence). This sample is part of a study of T-cell reconstitution after alpha-beta-depleted transplantation in children. This specimen was PBMCs from the stem cell graft donor, taken from the stem cell graft. This receptor was taken from a human donor who donated a stem cell graft to a child with acute myeloid leukemia. This chain uses TRBV15 with TRBJ1-4, with 7 positions matching TRBD1. The CDR3 spells CATSRIGGQTEKLFF. CDR3 DNA: TGTGCCACCAGCAGAATAGGGGGCCAAACAGAAAAACTGTTTTTT.